This T cell receptor (beta chain) originates from a study of CD8+ T cells in alopecia areata. Treatment in this sample: oral pan-JAK inhibitor, 5-10 mg twice daily. Lesional scalp tissue (obtained by punch biopsy) and peripheral blood were collected from alopecia areata patients. A few counts support this clone. This CDR3 has 16 residues. CDR1 is MGHRA and CDR2 is YSYEKL in the germline V gene. V lost 4 bases to trimming and J lost 4 bases; unmatched junction nucleotides: 10. Sequencing used cDNA as its template, made by extracting RNA and reverse transcribing it. Data came from immunoSEQ multiplex PCR; TCRdb stores just in-frame clones and leaves some out. This sample has approximately 170,000 clones, with roughly three fifths found just once.

This chain links TRBV4-1 with TRBJ2-5, with 9 bases matching TRBD2. The starting material was CD4+ T cells sorted from blood, obtained at week 4, from a patient treated with tofacitinib. The sequence came from a human donor with alopecia areata. The CDR3 DNA is TGCGCCAGCAGCCTTTCGGCGGGAGGGCCAGGAGAGACCCAGTACTTC. Encoded protein: CASSLSAGGPGETQYF.